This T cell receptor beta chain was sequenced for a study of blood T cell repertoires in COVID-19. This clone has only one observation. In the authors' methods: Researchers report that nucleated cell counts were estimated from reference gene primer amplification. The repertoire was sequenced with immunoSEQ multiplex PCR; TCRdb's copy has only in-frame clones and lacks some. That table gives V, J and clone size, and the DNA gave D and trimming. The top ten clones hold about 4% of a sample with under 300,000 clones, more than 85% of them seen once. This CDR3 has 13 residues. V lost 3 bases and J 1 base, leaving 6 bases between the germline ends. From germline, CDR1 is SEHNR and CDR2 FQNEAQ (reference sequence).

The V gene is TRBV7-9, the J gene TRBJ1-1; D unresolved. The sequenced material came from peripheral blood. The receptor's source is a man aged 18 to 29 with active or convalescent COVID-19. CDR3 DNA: TGTGCCAGCAGCTTTCGACAGAACACTGAAGCTTTCTTT. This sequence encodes CASSFRQNTEAFF.